One and the same sample provided the 18 T cell receptor beta chains below, sequenced in a study of memory CD4+ T cells and cytomegalovirus serostatus. The table came from immunoSEQ multiplex PCR; TCRdb's copy has only in-frame clones and leaves some out. The sample lists some 52,000 clones, around 81% occurring once. The sort gate was single viable CD3+CD4+CD8-CD45RO+ cells for memory CD4+ T cells. Sequencing used memory CD4+ T cells from blood. These receptors came from an adult in good health and CMV-seronegative.

V gene TRBV5-8 combines with J gene TRBJ1-1; D unresolved. Germline-derived CDR1 and CDR2 are SGHTS and YDEGEE. The CDR3 is 13 residues long. V was cut by 4 bases and J by 0 bases, with 7 bases left in between. Here the CDR3 DNA reads TGTGCCAGCAGCAACACATTGAACACTGAAGCTTTCTTT. Encoded protein: CASSNTLNTEAFF.

The genes are TRBV29-1 and TRBJ2-7, with unresolved D. Between the trimmed V and J ends, which lost 5 bases and 6 bases, there was a span of 11 bases. The CDR3 loop spans 11 amino acids. CDR1 is SQVTM and CDR2 is ANQGSEA in the germline V gene. This chain's CDR3 is CSVSLTSEQYF. The CDR3 coding sequence is TGCAGCGTTTCATTAACCTCCGAGCAGTACTTC.

J is TRBJ2-1 and V is TRBV9; possible D gene TRBD1, 5 bases. Germline V CDR1 and CDR2: SGDLS, YYNGEE. This CDR3 region has 16 residues. Trimming removed 0 bases at V and 5 bases at J, with 15 bases between. The CDR3 DNA follows: TGTGCCAGCAGCGTAGGAGGTAGGGGATCCGACAATGAGCAGTTCTTC. Amino acid sequence: CASSVGGRGSDNEQFF.

The chain links TRBV7-3 to TRBJ2-2; D is uncertain. Trimming left V 5 bases short and J 6 bases short, with 4 bases between. Looked up from germline, CDR1 is SGHTA and CDR2 is FQGTGA. The CDR3 is made up of 11 amino acids. CDR3 loop: CASSGSGELFF. In nucleotides, the CDR3 is TGTGCCAGCAGCGGGTCCGGGGAGCTGTTTTTT.

This clone was counted a few times. The V call is TRBV4-3, the J call TRBJ2-7, with a possible D match to TRBD1 (6 bases). Germline CDR1 reads LGHNA; CDR2 reads YSLEER. The CDR3 totals 16 residues. Trimming stripped 0 bases from V and 3 bases from J, with 15 bases between. CDR3 sequence: CASSQETGRGVYEQYF. CDR3 DNA: TGCGCCAGCAGCCAAGAAACGGGCAGGGGTGTCTACGAGCAGTACTTC.

This chain links TRBV7-2 with TRBJ1-2, with a tentative D call TRBD1 (6 bases). V lost 5 bases to trimming and J lost 4 bases, with 20 bases between them. The germline CDR1 and CDR2 sequences are SGHTA and FQGNSA. The CDR3 contains 16 residues. As DNA, the CDR3 is TGTGCCAGCAGCGTTAGGTTGGGGGGCGCGGGCTATGGCTACACCTTC. This encodes CASSVRLGGAGYGYTF.

The gene calls are TRBV7-8 and TRBJ1-2, with D tentatively TRBD1 (6 bases). The ends were cut back, 0 bases at V and 4 bases at J, with 12 bases in the middle. The CDR3 sequence is 15 residues long. In germline, CDR1 is SGHVS, CDR2 FQNEAQ. CDR3 DNA: TGTGCCAGCAGCTTAGCTCGGACAGCGGGCTATGGCTACACCTTC. Protein sequence: CASSLARTAGYGYTF.

The chain joins TRBV5-1 to TRBJ2-7, with TRBD1 matching over 9 bases. V gave up 0 bases and J gave up 7 bases; unmatched junction bases: 11. This CDR3 contains 16 residues. Per the germline V gene, CDR1 is SGHRS and CDR2 is YFSETQ. The CDR3 sequence is CASSLVSGTGRWEQYF. Here the CDR3 DNA reads TGCGCCAGCAGCTTGGTATCCGGGACAGGGCGTTGGGAGCAGTACTTC.

The CDR3, as DNA: TGCGCCAGCAGCTTGTATGGACTAGACGCCTCCCGGGAGACCCAGTACTTC. It translates to CASSLYGLDASRETQYF. The chain links TRBV5-1 to TRBJ2-5, with 7 bases fitting TRBD2. The V gene's germline CDR1 is SGHRS and CDR2 YFSETQ. This CDR3 contains 17 residues. V trimming: 1 base; J trimming: 5 bases; junction bases outside the gene matches: 14.

The chain couples TRBV30 to TRBJ2-1; D call uncertain. The CDR3 covers 13 residues. CDR1 is GTSNPN, CDR2 SVGIG, per germline (reference sequence). Trimming removed 0 bases at V and 6 bases at J, with 9 bases between. CDR3 nucleotides: TGTGCCTGGAGTGTACTTCCGCTCAATGAGCAGTTCTTC. Translation: CAWSVLPLNEQFF.

The rearrangement uses TRBV7-8 and TRBJ1-3; tentatively, D is TRBD1 (5 bases). This CDR3 region has 15 residues. Trimming shortened V by 3 bases and J by 2 bases, and 11 bases separated the two germline ends. In germline, CDR1 is SGHVS, CDR2 FQNEAQ. CDR3 sequence: CASSLGWGAGNTIYF. The CDR3 DNA is TGTGCCAGCAGCTTGGGGTGGGGGGCTGGAAACACCATATATTTT.

This clone was recorded once. Sequence at one end of the junction differs from germline and may be a read error. The gene calls are TRBV2 and TRBJ1-2; D is perhaps TRBD1 (5 bases). In germline, CDR1 is SNHLY, CDR2 FYNNEI. CDR3 length equals 13 residues. This CDR3 is CASSEARDGINAF. The CDR3 region has the DNA TGTGCCAGCAGTGAGGCTCGGGACGGCATTAATGCCTTC.

This chain uses TRBV5-4 with TRBJ2-5; D is possibly TRBD1 (5 bases). The CDR3 has 14 amino acids. The germline V gene has CDR1 SGHNT and CDR2 YYREEE (reference sequence). Trimming removed 0 bases at V and 0 bases at J, with 6 bases between. The CDR3 bases are TGTGCCAGCAGCTTGGCAGGGTACCAAGAGACCCAGTACTTC. It yields the protein CASSLAGYQETQYF.

The chain couples TRBV19 to TRBJ2-2; D gene ambiguous. There are 15 residues in the CDR3. The ends were cut back, 5 bases at V and 4 bases at J, with 14 bases in the middle. Germline CDR1 is LNHDA and CDR2 is SQIVND (reference sequence). DNA for the CDR3: TGTGCCAGTAGTTACGCTAGGCCTGGCACCGGGGAGCTGTTTTTT. Translated, it gives CASSYARPGTGELFF.

The rearrangement uses TRBV7-2 and TRBJ1-2, with TRBD1 matching 7 bases. This CDR3 has 14 residues. The germline CDR1 and CDR2 sequences are SGHTA and FQGNSA. The trim removed 1 base at V and 3 bases at J, leaving 2 bases unmatched. The CDR3 coding sequence is TGTGCCAGCAGCTTAGACAGGGGTGACTATGGCTACACCTTC. This sequence encodes CASSLDRGDYGYTF.

This clone occurred once. The chain employs TRBV5-1 and TRBJ1-1, with D tentatively TRBD1 (5 bases). In germline, CDR1 is SGHRS, CDR2 YFSETQ. The CDR3 contains 17 residues. V was pared by 5 bases and J by 0 bases, with 20 bases between. CDR3 bases: TGCGCCAGCAGTCGGGCAGGAGGAGTGGGGCTGAACACTGAAGCTTTCTTT. Protein product: CASSRAGGVGLNTEAFF.

V usage is TRBV2 and J usage is TRBJ2-1; the match to TRBD2 covers 8 bases. Germline V gene lookup returns CDR1 SNHLY and CDR2 FYNNEI. The junction had 3 bases not matched to a gene; V was cut back by 4 bases and J by 4 bases. This CDR3 comprises 14 residues. The CDR3 coding sequence is TGTGCCAGCAGTGGAGCGGGGGCATACAATGAGCAGTTCTTC. Translating it yields CASSGAGAYNEQFF.

The chain recombines TRBV9 with TRBJ1-1, with 8 bases fitting TRBD1. Germline V gene sequence: CDR1 SGDLS, CDR2 YYNGEE. The CDR3 runs to 14 residues. V lost 4 bases and J lost 8; bases outside the gene matches: 10. This chain's CDR3 is CASSSEDRATEAFF. The CDR3 DNA follows: TGTGCCAGCAGCTCCGAGGACAGGGCTACCGAAGCTTTCTTT.